The T cell receptor (beta chain) under discussion was sequenced for a study of T-cell memory formation after mild COVID-19. Study background: TCR clusters mostly belonged to single donors. Study conclusions and caveats: In pre-infection memory, a portion of responding clones appeared, which suggested that cross-reactive memory joined. Mostly located in CM and EM were contracting CD4+ clones, with contracting CD8+ clones located in EMRA.

Trimming pared 0 bases from V and 4 bases from J, leaving 10 bases between. The CDR3 has 15 amino acids. The germline V gene has CDR1 LGHNA and CDR2 YSLEER. With regard to this clonotype: Its antigen is not known.

Employing constant-segment primers, 5'RACE generated TCR alpha and TCR beta cDNA libraries bearing sample barcodes and UMIs. MiXCR was run by TCRdb on the 5' RACE reads, yielding one entry per CDR3 protein. The profile shows roughly 170,000 distinct CDR3 sequences, 20% to 25% of them singletons. This chain links TRBV4-3 with TRBJ2-1; a weak D match, TRBD2 (5 bases). The sequence came from an adult woman who had mild COVID-19 (a few samples of this study predate the infection). Cell type and time point are not known. The sample taken for sequencing was PBMCs or a T cell subset sorted from them (not recorded which). CDR3 in DNA: TGCGCCAGCAGCCAAGACCGGACTCAATACAATGAGCAGTTCTTC. This translates into CASSQDRTQYNEQFF.